These 2 T cell receptor beta chains originate from one sample sequenced in a study of cytomegalovirus exposure and HLA in healthy donors. Use of 60 Vbeta and 13 Jbeta primers characterized the PCR. The method was immunoSEQ multiplex PCR; TCRdb's version includes in-frame clones alone and lacks a portion of them. This sample yields 100,000 to 120,000 clones, of which 78% are seen a single time; 5.6% belongs to the top ten. Material: PBMCs. All receptors come from a male donor in good health and CMV-seronegative.

The genes are TRBV6-5 and TRBJ2-5; 7 positions agree with TRBD2. The ends lost 7 bases at V and 11 bases at J; junction bases unmatched: 16. The CDR3 has 14 amino acids. Per the germline V gene, CDR1 is MNHEY and CDR2 is SVGAGI. In DNA form, the CDR3 reads TGTGCCAGCACCACCCCCGGGGGAGGGCGTGAGCAGTACTTC. Translation gives CASTTPGGGREQYF.

The V call is TRBV6-5, the J call TRBJ2-5, with a weak D call TRBD1 (5 bases). Trimming left V 5 bases short and J 5 bases short, with 15 bases between. The CDR3 runs to 14 residues. Germline V gene lookup returns CDR1 MNHEY and CDR2 SVGAGI. CDR3 DNA sequence: TGTGCCAGCAGTCCCGTCCCTTGGGGCGAGACCCAGTACTTC. Encoded protein: CASSPVPWGETQYF.